The T cell receptor (beta chain) under discussion was sequenced for a study of PD-L1 blockade in urothelial cancer. Using immunoSEQ multiplex PCR, the repertoire was profiled, and TCRdb retains in-frame clones only, with some absent. The repertoire holds 130,000 or so clones, around 84% seen once, with 3.2% in the top ten. Documented time point: pretreatment peripheral blood. Per germline, CDR1 WSHSY and CDR2 SAAADI. The CDR3 sequence is 15 residues long. Trimming removed 5 bases from V and 0 bases from J, with 13 bases in between. The V call is TRBV10-2, the J call TRBJ1-1, with TRBD1 as a possible D gene (5 bases). The sample consisted of PBMCs, taken around atezolizumab (anti-PD-L1) treatment. The source of this sequence is a man aged 50 or older with urothelial cancer. As DNA, the CDR3 is TGCGCCAGCAGTCCTACCCAGGGTGTGAACACTGAAGCTTTCTTT. It specifies CASSPTQGVNTEAFF.